Described below is a single TCR beta chain sequence and its context. Its target is unknown. This CDR3 is 14 amino acids long. Per the germline V gene, CDR1 is MNHEY and CDR2 is SVGAGI. The data originate from a study of cytomegalovirus exposure and HLA in healthy donors. The PCR made use of 60 Vbeta and 13 Jbeta primers. In the authors' methods: Unique TCR beta chains totaled roughly 81 million in a later count, with roughly 12 million of them shared. Repertoires were generated with immunoSEQ multiplex PCR, while TCRdb's copy carries only in-frame clones and drops some. V and J calls plus clone size are reproduced from that table; the DNA served to infer D and trimming. The sample carries about 130,000 clones, 73% recorded once. Notes on the study in general: Most of the CMV-associated TCR beta chains (in a later analysis) appeared to be HLA-restricted. Most subjects' HLA-A and HLA-B alleles were reportedly predicted from TCR beta sequences. In vitro data verified three CMV-associated chains as specific for CMV antigens.

The TCR sequence derives from a woman aged 40 to 50 in good health and CMV-seropositive. The chain combines TRBV6-5 with TRBJ2-5; a weak D match, TRBD1 (6 bases). The DNA matches TRBJ2-7 better at its end, which makes the J call doubtful. Sequencing was carried out using PBMCs. The CDR3 DNA is TGTGCCAGCAGTGGGGGCAGGGATTCCTACGAGCAGTACTTC. As protein: CASSGGRDSYEQYF.